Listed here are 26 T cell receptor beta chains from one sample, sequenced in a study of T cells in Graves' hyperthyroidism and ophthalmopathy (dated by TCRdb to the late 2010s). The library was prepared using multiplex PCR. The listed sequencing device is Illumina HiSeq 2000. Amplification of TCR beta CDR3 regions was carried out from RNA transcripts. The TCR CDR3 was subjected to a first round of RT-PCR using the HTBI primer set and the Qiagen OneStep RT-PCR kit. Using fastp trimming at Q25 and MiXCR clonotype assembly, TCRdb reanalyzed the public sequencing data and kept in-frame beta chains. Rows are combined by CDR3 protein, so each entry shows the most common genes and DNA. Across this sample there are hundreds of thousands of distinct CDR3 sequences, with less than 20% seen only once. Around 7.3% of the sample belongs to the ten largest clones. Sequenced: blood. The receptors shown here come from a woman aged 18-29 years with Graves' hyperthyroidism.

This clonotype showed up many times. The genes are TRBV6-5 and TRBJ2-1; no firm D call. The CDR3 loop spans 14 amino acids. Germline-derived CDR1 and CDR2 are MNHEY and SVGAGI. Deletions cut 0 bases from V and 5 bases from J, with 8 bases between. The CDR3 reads CASSYSLSNNEQFF. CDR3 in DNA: TGTGCCAGCAGTTACTCCCTAAGTAACAATGAGCAGTTCTTC.

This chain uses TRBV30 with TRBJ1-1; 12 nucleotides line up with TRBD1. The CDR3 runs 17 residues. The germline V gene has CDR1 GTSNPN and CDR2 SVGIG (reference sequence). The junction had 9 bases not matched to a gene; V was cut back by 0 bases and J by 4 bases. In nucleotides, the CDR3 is TGTGCCTGGAGTGTACTGGGACAGGGGGCATTGAGCACTGAAGCTTTCTTT. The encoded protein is CAWSVLGQGALSTEAFF. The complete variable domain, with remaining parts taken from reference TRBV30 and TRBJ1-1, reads SQTIHQWPATLVQPVGSPLSLECTVEGTSNPNLYWYRQAAGRGLQLLFYSVGIGQISSEVPQNLSASRPQDRQFILSSKKLLLSDSGFYLCAWSVLGQGALSTEAFFGQGTRLTVV.

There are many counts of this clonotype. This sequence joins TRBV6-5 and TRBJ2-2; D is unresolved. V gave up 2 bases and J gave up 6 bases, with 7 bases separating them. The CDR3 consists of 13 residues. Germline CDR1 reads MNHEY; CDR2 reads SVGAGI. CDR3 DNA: TGTGCCAGCAGTTACGGGGAATCCGGGGAGCTGTTTTTT. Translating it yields CASSYGESGELFF.

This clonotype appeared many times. The CDR3, as DNA: TGTGCCAGCAGTTTATCCCCGCGGTGGGGCTACACCTTC. It yields the protein CASSLSPRWGYTF. The chain joins TRBV27 to TRBJ1-2; D is unclear. Germline V gene sequence: CDR1 MNHEY, CDR2 SMNVEV (reference sequence). This CDR3 is built from 13 residues. V was shortened by 0 bases and J by 8 bases, with 10 bases between the two germline ends.

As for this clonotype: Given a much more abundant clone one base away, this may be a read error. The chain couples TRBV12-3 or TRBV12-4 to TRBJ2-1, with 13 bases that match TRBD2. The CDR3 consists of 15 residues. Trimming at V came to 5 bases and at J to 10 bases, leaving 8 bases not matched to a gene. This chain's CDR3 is CASSLGTSGVREQFF. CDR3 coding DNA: TGTGCCAGCAGTCTCGGGACTAGCGGGGTGCGGGAGCAGTTCTTC.

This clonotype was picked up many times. CDR3 amino acids: CASSLDPASNEKLFF. DNA for the CDR3: TGTGCCAGCAGCTTAGACCCAGCGTCTAATGAAAAACTGTTTTTT. The genes are TRBV7-2 and TRBJ1-4; D ambiguous. V dropped 1 base and J dropped 3 bases, with 9 bases sitting between them. The V gene's germline CDR1 is SGHTA and CDR2 FQGNSA. The CDR3 length is 15 residues. Full variable domain (missing parts from reference TRBV7-2 and TRBJ1-4): GAGVSQSPSNKVTEKGKDVELRCDPISGHTALYWYRQSLGQGLEFLIYFQGNSAPDKSGLPSDRFSAERTGGSVSTLTIQRTQQEDSAVYLCASSLDPASNEKLFFGSGTQLSVL.

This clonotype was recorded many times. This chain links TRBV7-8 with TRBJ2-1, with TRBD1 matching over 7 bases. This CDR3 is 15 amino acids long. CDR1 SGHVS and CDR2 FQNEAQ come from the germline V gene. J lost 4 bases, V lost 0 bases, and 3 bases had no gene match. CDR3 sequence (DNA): TGTGCCAGCAGCTTAGCGGCGACAGGGTACAATGAGCAGTTCTTC. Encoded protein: CASSLAATGYNEQFF.

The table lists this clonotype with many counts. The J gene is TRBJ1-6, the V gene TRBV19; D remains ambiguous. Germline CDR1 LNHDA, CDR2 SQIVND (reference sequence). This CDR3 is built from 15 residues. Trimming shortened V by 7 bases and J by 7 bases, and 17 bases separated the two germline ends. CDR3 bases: TGTGCCAGTACCGGCTTTGGAGGGAAGAATTCACCCCTCCACTTT. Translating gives CASTGFGGKNSPLHF.

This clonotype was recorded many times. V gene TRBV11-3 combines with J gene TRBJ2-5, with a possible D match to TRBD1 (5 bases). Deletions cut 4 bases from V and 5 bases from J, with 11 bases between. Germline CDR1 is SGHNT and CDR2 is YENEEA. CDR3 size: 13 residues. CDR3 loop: CASSYEAGETQYF. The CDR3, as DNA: TGTGCCAGCAGCTATGAGGCAGGGGAGACCCAGTACTTC.

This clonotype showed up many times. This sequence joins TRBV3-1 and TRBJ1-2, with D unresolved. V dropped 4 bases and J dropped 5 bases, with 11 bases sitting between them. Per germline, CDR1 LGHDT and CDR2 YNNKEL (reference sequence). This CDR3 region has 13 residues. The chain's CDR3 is CASSPGRAYGYTF. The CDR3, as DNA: TGTGCCAGCAGCCCAGGAAGGGCATATGGCTACACCTTC.

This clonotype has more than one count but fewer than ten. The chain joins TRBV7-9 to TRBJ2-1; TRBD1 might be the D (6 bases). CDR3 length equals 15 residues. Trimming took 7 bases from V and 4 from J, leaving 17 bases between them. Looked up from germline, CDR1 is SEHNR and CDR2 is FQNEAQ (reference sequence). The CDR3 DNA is TGTGCCAGCAACAAAAACGGACAGACATACAATGAGCAGTTCTTC. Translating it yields CASNKNGQTYNEQFF.

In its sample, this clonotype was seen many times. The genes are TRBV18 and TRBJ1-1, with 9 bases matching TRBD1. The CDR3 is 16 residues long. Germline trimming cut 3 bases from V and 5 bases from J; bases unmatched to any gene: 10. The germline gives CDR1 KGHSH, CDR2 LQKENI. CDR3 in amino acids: CASSPNLQGAGTEAFF. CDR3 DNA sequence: TGTGCCAGCTCACCCAACTTACAGGGGGCAGGGACTGAAGCTTTCTTT. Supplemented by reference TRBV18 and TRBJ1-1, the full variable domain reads NAGVMQNPRHLVRRRGQEARLRCSPMKGHSHVYWYRQLPEEGLKFMVYLQKENIIDESGMPKERFSAEFPKEGPSILRIQQVVRGDSAAYFCASSPNLQGAGTEAFFGQGTRLTVV.

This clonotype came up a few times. CDR3 DNA sequence: TGTGCCAGCAGCGTAGGGGGCGGGGGAATGAACACTGAAGCTTTCTTT. Its translation is CASSVGGGGMNTEAFF. The chain couples TRBV9 to TRBJ1-1; possible D gene TRBD1, 5 bases. Trimming pared 0 bases from V and 0 bases from J, leaving 12 bases between. Germline V CDR1 and CDR2: SGDLS, YYNGEE. The CDR3 extends over 16 amino acids.

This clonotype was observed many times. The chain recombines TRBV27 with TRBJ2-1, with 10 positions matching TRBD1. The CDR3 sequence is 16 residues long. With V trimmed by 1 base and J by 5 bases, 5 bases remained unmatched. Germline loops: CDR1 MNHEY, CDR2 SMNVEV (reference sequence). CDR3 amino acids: CASSLLRTGGHNEQFF. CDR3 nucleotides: TGTGCCAGCAGTTTATTAAGGACAGGGGGTCACAATGAGCAGTTCTTC.

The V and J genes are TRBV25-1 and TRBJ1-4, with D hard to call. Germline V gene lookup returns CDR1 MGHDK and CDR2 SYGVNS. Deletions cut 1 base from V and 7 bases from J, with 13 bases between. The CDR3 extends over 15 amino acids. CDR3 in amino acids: CASSELGGIGEKLFF. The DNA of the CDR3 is TGTGCCAGCAGTGAATTGGGAGGGATCGGTGAAAAACTGTTTTTT.

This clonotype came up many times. In nucleotides, the CDR3 is TGTGCCAGCAGCTTATCGTACGGAGGCTCCTCCTACGAGCAGTACTTC. Protein: CASSLSYGGSSYEQYF. The genes are TRBV11-2 and TRBJ2-7; D is perhaps TRBD2 (5 bases). The V and J ends lost 2 bases and 0 bases respectively, with 14 bases between them. CDR1 is SGHAT, CDR2 FQNNGV, per germline. The CDR3 runs 16 residues.

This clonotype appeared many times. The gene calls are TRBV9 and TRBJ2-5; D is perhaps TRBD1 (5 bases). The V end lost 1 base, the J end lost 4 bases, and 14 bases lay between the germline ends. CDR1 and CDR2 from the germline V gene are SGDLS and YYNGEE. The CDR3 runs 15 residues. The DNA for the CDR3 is TGTGCCAGCAGCGTAAATGGGCTAGGGGTAGAGACCCAGTACTTC. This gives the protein CASSVNGLGVETQYF.

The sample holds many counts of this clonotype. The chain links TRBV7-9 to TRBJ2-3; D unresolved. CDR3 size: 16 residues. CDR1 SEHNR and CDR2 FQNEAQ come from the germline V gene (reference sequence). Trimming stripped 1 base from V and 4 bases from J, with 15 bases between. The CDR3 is CASSLVGTRLADTQYF. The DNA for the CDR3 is TGTGCCAGCAGCTTAGTCGGCACCCGGTTGGCAGATACGCAGTATTTT.

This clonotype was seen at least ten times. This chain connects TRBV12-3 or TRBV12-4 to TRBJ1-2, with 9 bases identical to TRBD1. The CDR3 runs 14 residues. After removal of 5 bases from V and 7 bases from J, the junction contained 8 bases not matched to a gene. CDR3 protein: CASSATGGPIGYTF. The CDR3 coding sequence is TGTGCCAGCAGTGCCACAGGGGGCCCAATTGGCTACACCTTC.

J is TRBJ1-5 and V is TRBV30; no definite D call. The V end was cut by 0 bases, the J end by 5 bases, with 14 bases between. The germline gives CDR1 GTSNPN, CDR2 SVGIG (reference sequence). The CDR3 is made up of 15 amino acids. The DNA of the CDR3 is TGTGCCTGGAGTGTAAATTCGGGCCAGTATCAGCCCCAGCATTTT. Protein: CAWSVNSGQYQPQHF.

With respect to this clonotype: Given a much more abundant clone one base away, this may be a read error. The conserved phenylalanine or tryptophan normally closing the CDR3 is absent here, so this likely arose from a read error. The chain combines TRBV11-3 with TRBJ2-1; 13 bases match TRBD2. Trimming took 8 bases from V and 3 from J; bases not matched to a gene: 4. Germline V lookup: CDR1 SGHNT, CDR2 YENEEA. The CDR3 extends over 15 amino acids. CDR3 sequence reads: CASGTSGANYNEQFV. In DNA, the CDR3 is TGTGCCAGCGGGACTAGCGGGGCGAACTACAATGAGCAGTTCGTC.

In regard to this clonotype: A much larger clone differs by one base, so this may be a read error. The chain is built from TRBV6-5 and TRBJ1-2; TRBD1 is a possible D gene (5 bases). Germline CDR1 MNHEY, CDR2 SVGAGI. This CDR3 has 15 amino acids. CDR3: CASGYSDSPAEGYTF. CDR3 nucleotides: TGTGCCAGCGGTTACTCCGACAGCCCAGCGGAAGGCTACACCTTC.

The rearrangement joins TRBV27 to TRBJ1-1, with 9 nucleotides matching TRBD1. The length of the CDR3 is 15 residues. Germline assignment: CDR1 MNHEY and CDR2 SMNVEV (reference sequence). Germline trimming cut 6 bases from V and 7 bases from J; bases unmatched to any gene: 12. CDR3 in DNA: TGTGCCAGCAGATTCACAGGGGGCTGGGACCTTGAAGCTTTCTTT. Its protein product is CASRFTGGWDLEAFF.

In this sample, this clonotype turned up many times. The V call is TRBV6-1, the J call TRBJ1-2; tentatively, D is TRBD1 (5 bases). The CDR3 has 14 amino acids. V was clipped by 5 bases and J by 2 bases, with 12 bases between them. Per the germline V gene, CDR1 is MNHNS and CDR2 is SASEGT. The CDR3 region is CASSRGVVNYGYTF. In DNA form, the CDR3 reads TGTGCCAGCAGTCGGGGGGTAGTCAACTATGGCTACACCTTC.

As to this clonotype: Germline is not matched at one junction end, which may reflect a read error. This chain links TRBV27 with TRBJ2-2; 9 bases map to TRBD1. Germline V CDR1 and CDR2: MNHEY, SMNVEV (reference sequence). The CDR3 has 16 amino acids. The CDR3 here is CASSFGDRGNSGELLF. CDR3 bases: TGTGCCAGCAGTTTTGGAGACAGGGGGAATTCGGGGGAGCTGCTTTTT.

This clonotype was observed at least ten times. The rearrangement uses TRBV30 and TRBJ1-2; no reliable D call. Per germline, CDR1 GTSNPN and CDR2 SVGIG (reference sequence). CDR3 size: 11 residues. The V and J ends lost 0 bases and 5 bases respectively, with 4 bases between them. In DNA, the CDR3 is TGTGCCTGGAGTGTACAATATGGCTACACCTTC. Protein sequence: CAWSVQYGYTF.